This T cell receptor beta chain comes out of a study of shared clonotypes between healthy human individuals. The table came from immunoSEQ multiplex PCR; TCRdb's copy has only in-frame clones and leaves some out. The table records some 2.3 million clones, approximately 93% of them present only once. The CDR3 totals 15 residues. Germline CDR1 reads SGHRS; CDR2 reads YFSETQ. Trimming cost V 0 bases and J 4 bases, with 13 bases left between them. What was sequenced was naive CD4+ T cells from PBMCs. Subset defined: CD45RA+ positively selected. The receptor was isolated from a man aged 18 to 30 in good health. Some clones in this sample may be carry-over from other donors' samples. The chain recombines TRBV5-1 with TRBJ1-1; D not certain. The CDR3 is CASSLGWPRSTEAFF. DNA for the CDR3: TGCGCCAGCAGCTTGGGTTGGCCCCGCAGCACTGAAGCTTTCTTT.